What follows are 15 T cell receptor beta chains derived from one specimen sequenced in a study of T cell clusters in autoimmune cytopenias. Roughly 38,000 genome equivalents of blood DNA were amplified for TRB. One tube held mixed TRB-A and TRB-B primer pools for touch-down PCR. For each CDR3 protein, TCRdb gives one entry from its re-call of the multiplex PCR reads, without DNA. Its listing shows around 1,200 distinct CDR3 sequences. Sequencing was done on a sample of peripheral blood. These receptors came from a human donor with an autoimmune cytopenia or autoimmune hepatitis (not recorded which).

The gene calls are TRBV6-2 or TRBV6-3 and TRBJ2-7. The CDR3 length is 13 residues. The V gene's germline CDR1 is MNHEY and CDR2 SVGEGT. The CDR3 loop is CASRSGTLYEQYF.

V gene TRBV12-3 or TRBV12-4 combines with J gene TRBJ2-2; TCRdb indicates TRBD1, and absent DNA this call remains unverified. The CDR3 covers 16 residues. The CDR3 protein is CASSLRVGGYTGELFF.

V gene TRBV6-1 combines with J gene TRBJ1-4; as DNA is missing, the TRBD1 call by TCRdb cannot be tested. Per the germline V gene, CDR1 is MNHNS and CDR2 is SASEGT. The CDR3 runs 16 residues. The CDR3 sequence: CASSGRQGRTNEKLFF.

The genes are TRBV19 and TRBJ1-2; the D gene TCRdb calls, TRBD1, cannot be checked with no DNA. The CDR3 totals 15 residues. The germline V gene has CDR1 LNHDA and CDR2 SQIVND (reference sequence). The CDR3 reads CASSPGQGGRYGYTF.

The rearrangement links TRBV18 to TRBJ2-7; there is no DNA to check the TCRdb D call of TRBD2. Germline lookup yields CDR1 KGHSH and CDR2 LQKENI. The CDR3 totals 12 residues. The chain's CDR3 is CASSQGSYEQYF.

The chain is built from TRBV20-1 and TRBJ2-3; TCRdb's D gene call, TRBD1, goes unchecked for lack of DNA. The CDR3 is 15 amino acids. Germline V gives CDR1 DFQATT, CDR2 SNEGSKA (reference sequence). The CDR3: CSARDVGVPTDTQYF.

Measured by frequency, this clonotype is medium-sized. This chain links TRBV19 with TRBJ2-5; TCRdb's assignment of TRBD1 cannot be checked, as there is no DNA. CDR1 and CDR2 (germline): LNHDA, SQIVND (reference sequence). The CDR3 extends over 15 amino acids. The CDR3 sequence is CASSPGWDREETQYF.

This CDR3 is CATRGDREPYEQYF. The chain joins TRBV24-1 to TRBJ2-7; the D call from TCRdb, TRBD1, cannot be confirmed without DNA. Germline V gives CDR1 KGHDR, CDR2 SFDVKD. The CDR3 length is 14 residues.

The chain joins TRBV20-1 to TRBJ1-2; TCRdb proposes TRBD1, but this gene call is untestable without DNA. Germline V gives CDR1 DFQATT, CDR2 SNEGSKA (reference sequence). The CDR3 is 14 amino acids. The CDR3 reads CSASTQGARNGYTF.

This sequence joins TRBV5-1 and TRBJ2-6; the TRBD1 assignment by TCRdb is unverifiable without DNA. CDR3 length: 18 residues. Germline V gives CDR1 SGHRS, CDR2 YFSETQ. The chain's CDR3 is CASSLAPTGGIGANVLTF.

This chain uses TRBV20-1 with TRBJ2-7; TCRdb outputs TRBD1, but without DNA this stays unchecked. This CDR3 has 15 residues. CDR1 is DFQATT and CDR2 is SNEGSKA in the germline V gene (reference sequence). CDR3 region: CSARGTGASSYEQYF.

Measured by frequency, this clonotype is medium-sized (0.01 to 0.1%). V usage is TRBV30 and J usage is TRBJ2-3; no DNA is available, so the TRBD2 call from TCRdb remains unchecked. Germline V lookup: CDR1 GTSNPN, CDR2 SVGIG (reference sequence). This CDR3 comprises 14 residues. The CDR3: CAWSGGTITDTQYF.

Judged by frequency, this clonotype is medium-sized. CDR3 amino acids: CASNPAGGGHNEQFF. The V and J genes are TRBV19 and TRBJ2-1; TCRdb's D gene call, TRBD1, goes unchecked for lack of DNA. Germline CDR1 LNHDA, CDR2 SQIVND (reference sequence). The CDR3 totals 15 residues.

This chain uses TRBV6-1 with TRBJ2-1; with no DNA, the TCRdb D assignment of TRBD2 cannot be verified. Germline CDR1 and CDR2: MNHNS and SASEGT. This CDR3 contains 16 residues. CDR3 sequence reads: CASSVSSGGVGNEQFF.

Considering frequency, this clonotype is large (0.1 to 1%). This chain's CDR3 is CSVATSGRPKTGGEQYF. The J gene is TRBJ2-7, the V gene TRBV29-1; the TCRdb D gene call, TRBD2, has no DNA to confirm it. Germline V gene lookup returns CDR1 SQVTM and CDR2 ANQGSEA. The CDR3 length is 17 residues.